This T cell receptor beta chain was obtained from a study of blood T cell repertoires in COVID-19 (dated by TCRdb to 2019 to 2021). Background on the whole study: Samples covering the acute and convalescent phases of COVID-19 were provided by collaborators in the United States, Italy and Spain. The material from the prospective study consisted of cDNA or gDNA derived from T cells, B-cell-depleted T cells, or PBMCs. Deeply sampled blood TCRbeta repertoires from subjects exposed to, actively infected with, or recovered from COVID-19 were included in the dataset. A freely available public database, intended as a resource for researchers studying the immune response to SARS-CoV-2, is where the repertoires were released. Samples came from the ongoing ImmuneRACE study (first 160 participants) plus 1,254 subjects from 6 global collaborators. Nearly every sample came with metadata listing a de-identified subject ID, COVID-19 status, age in years and sex. Where HLA class I and class II types were available, the types were taken from metadata supplied by the sample provider, not from assay-based typing.

The immunoSEQ Assay, a bias-controlled multiplex PCR, was used to amplify TCRbeta CDR3 regions from genomic DNA. In the source study's methods: Nucleated cell counts per sample were estimated from amplification of reference gene primers within the assay. To quantify the absolute abundance of each unique TCRbeta CDR3 rearrangement, sequence reads were collapsed and filtered. For each sample, productive Simpson clonality was calculated by taking the square root of Simpson's diversity index across productive rearrangements. In its TCRdb copy, this immuneACCESS table keeps in-frame sequences only and misses some clones. Where compared with another copy, unresolved V genes explain less than half of these, and the others have no known cause. That table supplies the V and J calls and clone size; D and trimming were determined from the DNA. The sample includes some 230,000 clones, with approximately 84% observed a single time. The ten largest clones represent 2.9% of the sample.

The CDR3 goes from the cysteine to the phenylalanine over 14 residues. CDR3 DNA is the only sequence kept; it has 42 bases, read in frame from the first base. The CDR1 and CDR2 encoded by the germline V gene are ENHRY and SYGVKD. V is shortened by 0 bases, J by 3 bases, and the region joining them spans 9 bases. Study-level results and caveats: The amount of clinical and demographic metadata varied by source and participant and was provided uncurated.

This clone was observed a handful of times. Its antigen remains undetermined. No base quality information exists; no much larger clone differs at one position. Another Seattle source contributed samples from volunteer blood donors who had recovered from COVID-19. Each collaborating institution followed its own protocols to collect whole blood in K2EDTA tubes. For TCRbeta analysis, collaborator samples were shipped as frozen whole blood, as isolated PBMCs, or as DNA extracted from either sample type. Sample: peripheral blood. The chain uses TRBV10-3 and TRBJ2-7; tentative D gene TRBD2, with 5 bases matching. The sequence was obtained from a man aged 45-60 years who had recovered from COVID-19. The DNA sequence follows: TGTGCCATCAGTGAGTCGGTAGGGAGCTACGAGCAGTACTTC. Translated, it reads CAISESVGSYEQYF.